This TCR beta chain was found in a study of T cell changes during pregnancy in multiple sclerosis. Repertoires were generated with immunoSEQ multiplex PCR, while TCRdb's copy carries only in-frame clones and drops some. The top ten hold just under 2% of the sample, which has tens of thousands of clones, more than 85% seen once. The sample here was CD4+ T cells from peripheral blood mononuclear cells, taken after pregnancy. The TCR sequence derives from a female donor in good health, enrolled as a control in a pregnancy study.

CDR3 sequence reads: CASSPRREQFF. In DNA form, the CDR3 reads TGTGCCAGCAGCCCTCGCAGGGAGCAGTTCTTC. The V call is TRBV28, the J call TRBJ2-1; D is uncertain. CDR1 is MDHEN, CDR2 SYDVKM, per germline. The length of the CDR3 is 11 residues. V dropped 6 bases and J dropped 10 bases, with 10 bases sitting between them.